The rows below give T cell receptor beta chains drawn from one sample of a study of blood T cell repertoires in COVID-19. Clones were sequenced by immunoSEQ multiplex PCR, and TCRdb holds only the in-frame ones, with some missing. The sample holds 100,000 to 120,000 clones, roughly four fifths seen once. The sample taken for sequencing was peripheral blood. Receptors originate from an older woman with acute or convalescent COVID-19. Both conserved end residues are part of each CDR3. The D gene is left open where the match is weak. Size is stated for part of the rows, as once, few or many counts, or as a class when the clone is expanded.

J gene,D gene,clone size,V gene,CDR3 DNA,CDR3 protein
TRBJ1-5,-,-,TRBV28,TGTGCCAGCAGTTTGACGGGGTTTAGCAATCAGCCCCAGCATTTT,CASSLTGFSNQPQHF
TRBJ2-3,TRBD2,many,TRBV9,TGTGCCAGCAGCGTAGGAGCGGGGGGCACAGATACGCAGTATTTT,CASSVGAGGTDTQYF
TRBJ1-5,-,-,TRBV7-9,TGTGCCAGCAGCTTAGGAGGATCACAGGGCTTTGAGCCCCAGCATTTT,CASSLGGSQGFEPQHF
TRBJ1-4,TRBD1,-,TRBV24-1,TGTGCCACCAGTGATTCGTCACAGGGGGCAGATGAAAAACTGTTTTTT,CATSDSSQGADEKLFF
TRBJ1-2,-,-,TRBV27,TGTGCCAGCAGTCCCTGGGTCGGGAGTGACTATGGCTACACCTTC,CASSPWVGSDYGYTF
TRBJ1-2,-,-,TRBV28,TGTGCCAGCAGTTATGGACAGAACTATGGCTACACCTTC,CASSYGQNYGYTF
TRBJ2-7,-,-,TRBV7-6,TGTGCCAGCAGCTTATCCTCCTCGGTTAGCTCCTACGAGCAGTACTTC,CASSLSSSVSSYEQYF
TRBJ2-3,TRBD2,-,TRBV28,TGTGCCAGCAGTTTAGTTAGGACTAGACCCACAGATACGCAGTATTTT,CASSLVRTRPTDTQYF
TRBJ1-1,TRBD1,few,TRBV18,TGTGCCAGCTCAACGACAGGGATGGGCACTGAAGCTTTCTTT,CASSTTGMGTEAFF
TRBJ1-1,TRBD1,-,TRBV6-2/TRBV6-3,TGTGCCAGCAGTCGACTCCTGGGACAGGTCGTATCCGCTTTCTTT,CASSRLLGQVVSAFF
TRBJ1-2,TRBD1,-,TRBV6-2/TRBV6-3,TGTGCCAGCAACCCGGGACAGGGGGCCAGCGGCTACACCTTC,CASNPGQGASGYTF
TRBJ1-3,TRBD1,once,TRBV5-1,TGCGCCAGCAGCTTGGAAACAGGGGTGAGAAACACCATATATTTT,CASSLETGVRNTIYF
TRBJ1-5,TRBD1,once,TRBV5-6,TGTGCCAGCAGCAGTCAGACAGGGGATGATCAGCCCCAGCATTTT,CASSSQTGDDQPQHF
TRBJ1-4,-,few,TRBV12-3/TRBV12-4,TGTGCCAGCACCGGAGGGAGGAAACTGTTTTTT,CASTGGRKLFF
TRBJ1-2,-,-,TRBV18,TGTGCCAGCTCACCGGGGTCCGGACAGAGTTACTACTATGGCTACACCTTC,CASSPGSGQSYYYGYTF
TRBJ1-2,-,-,TRBV28,TGTGCCTCCACAGGCTGGTATGGCTACACCTTC,CASTGWYGYTF
TRBJ2-1,TRBD2,-,TRBV11-2,TGTGCCAGCAGCGACAATCGTATTTGGGCCGGGACTAGTATGGTTGAGCAGTTCTTC,CASSDNRIWAGTSMVEQFF
TRBJ2-3,TRBD2,few,TRBV2,TGTGCCAGCAGCCGGGGAGCGGGGGGCAGCACAGATACGCAGTATTTT,CASSRGAGGSTDTQYF
TRBJ2-7,-,-,TRBV11-2,TGTGCCAGCAGCTTAGATCGTAACAGCGGCTACGAGCAGTACTTC,CASSLDRNSGYEQYF
TRBJ2-7,-,-,TRBV21-1,TGTGCCAGCAGCAAAGAATCGACAGCCCACTCCTACGAGCAGTACTTC,CASSKESTAHSYEQYF
TRBJ2-7,-,few,TRBV7-2,TGTGCCAGCAGCCAGGACAGCTCAAATAACTACGAGCAGTACTTC,CASSQDSSNNYEQYF
TRBJ1-2,-,-,TRBV4-3,TGCGCCAGCAGCCAAGATAAGGCAGGAGGTACCTATGGCTACACCTTC,CASSQDKAGGTYGYTF
TRBJ2-1,-,-,TRBV4-2,TGTGCCAGCAGCCGGCGGGCGGAAGTCTACGAGCAGTTCTTC,CASSRRAEVYEQFF
TRBJ1-2,-,once,TRBV5-5,TGTGCCAGCAGCTTGGTGGGGCCTGGGAATGGCTACACCTTC,CASSLVGPGNGYTF
TRBJ1-1,-,few,TRBV27,TGTGCCAGCAGTACAGACAGGACTTACACTGAAGCTTTCTTT,CASSTDRTYTEAFF
TRBJ1-1,-,-,TRBV4-3,TGCGCCAGCAGCCAAGATTGGGGAGGGACTGAAGCTTTCTTT,CASSQDWGGTEAFF
TRBJ1-5,TRBD1,-,TRBV19,TGTGCCAGTAGTGTACTGGGACAGGACAATCAGCCCCAGCATTTT,CASSVLGQDNQPQHF
TRBJ1-1,-,-,TRBV11-3,TGTGCCAGCAGCCCGGACGGGAGGAACACTGAAGCTTTCTTT,CASSPDGRNTEAFF
TRBJ1-1,-,few,TRBV6-2/TRBV6-3,TGTGCCAGCAGTGATCCTACTAGTGAAGCTTTCTTT,CASSDPTSEAFF
TRBJ1-6,-,-,TRBV5-1,TGCGCCAGCAGCTTGGCCTCGAACTACTCACCCCTCCACTTT,CASSLASNYSPLHF
TRBJ2-7,-,-,TRBV5-5,TGTGCCAGCAGCCCGGCGGATGGACACTACGAGCAGTACTTC,CASSPADGHYEQYF